This TCR beta chain was observed in a study of blood T cell repertoires in COVID-19 (dated by TCRdb to the early 2020s). For the study in its entirety: Samples from collaborators originated in the United States, Italy and Spain and spanned both the acute and convalescent phases of COVID-19. The material from the prospective study consisted of cDNA or gDNA derived from T cells, B-cell-depleted T cells, or PBMCs. The samples were drawn from the first 160 participants of the ongoing ImmuneRACE study and from some 1,300 subjects provided by 6 global collaborators. Deeply sampled blood TCRbeta repertoires from subjects exposed to, actively infected with, or recovered from COVID-19 were included in the dataset. Sample metadata almost always included a de-identified subject ID, COVID-19 status, age in years and sex. A freely available public database, intended as a resource for researchers studying the immune response to SARS-CoV-2, is where the repertoires were released. Where available, HLA class I and class II types were obtained from metadata supplied by the sample provider rather than from assay-based typing. Overall study outcomes, separate from this receptor: The amount of clinical and demographic metadata varied by source and participant and was provided uncurated.

This clone showed up just once. The specificity of this receptor is unknown. No base qualities exist here, and no much larger clone lies one base off it. Enrolling through a virtual design, the prospective study's participants ranged in age from roughly 18 to 89 years and lived across approximately 25 United States geographic areas. Cohort assignment in the prospective study relied on participant-reported clinical history from a screening survey and a study questionnaire. For ImmuneRACE Cohort 3, a participant was defined as recovered based on two consecutive negative NP/OP PCR tests, clearance by a healthcare professional, or resolution of symptoms. Each participant in the prospective study had whole blood, serum and a nasopharyngeal or oropharyngeal swab collected by mobile phlebotomists. Participants in the prospective study had the option to provide additional blood draws and questionnaires over a 2-month period. Prospective study blood samples were shipped either frozen or at room temperature before DNA extraction.

TCRbeta CDR3 regions were amplified from genomic DNA by means of the immunoSEQ Assay, a bias-controlled multiplex PCR. The paper's data handling went like this. Within the assay, amplification of reference gene primers was used to estimate how many nucleated cells each sample contained. Sequence reads were collapsed and filtered to measure the absolute abundance of every unique TCRbeta CDR3 rearrangement. Productive Simpson clonality was computed per sample as the square root of Simpson's diversity index over productive rearrangements. This is the immuneACCESS table as TCRdb keeps it, with only in-frame sequences that have V and J called. A part of the clones is gone; compared with another copy, unresolved V genes explain less than half, and the rest is unexplained. V, J and clone size are those of that table, while D and trimming were read from the DNA. Here the sample has a few hundred thousand clones; 75% to 90% occur a single time. Clones ranked in the top ten supply 1% to 1.3% of the sample.

The sequence derives from a man aged 25 to 40 who had recovered from COVID-19. The sample consisted of PBMCs or T cells enriched from blood (not recorded which).

The base sequence is TGTGCCAGCAGCGAACCCTTAGCAGGAGGGCTCTACGAGCAGTACTTC. The encoded protein is CASSEPLAGGLYEQYF. This chain is built from TRBV6-1 and TRBJ2-7; TRBD2 is possibly the D segment (6 matching bases). The cysteine opens and the phenylalanine closes a CDR3 of 16 amino acids. Only the CDR3 DNA stays, 48 bases, in frame from base 1. CDR1 MNHNS and CDR2 SASEGT were looked up in the germline V gene. V gives up 6 bases and J gives up 3 bases, and the segment between their germline ends measures 21 bases.